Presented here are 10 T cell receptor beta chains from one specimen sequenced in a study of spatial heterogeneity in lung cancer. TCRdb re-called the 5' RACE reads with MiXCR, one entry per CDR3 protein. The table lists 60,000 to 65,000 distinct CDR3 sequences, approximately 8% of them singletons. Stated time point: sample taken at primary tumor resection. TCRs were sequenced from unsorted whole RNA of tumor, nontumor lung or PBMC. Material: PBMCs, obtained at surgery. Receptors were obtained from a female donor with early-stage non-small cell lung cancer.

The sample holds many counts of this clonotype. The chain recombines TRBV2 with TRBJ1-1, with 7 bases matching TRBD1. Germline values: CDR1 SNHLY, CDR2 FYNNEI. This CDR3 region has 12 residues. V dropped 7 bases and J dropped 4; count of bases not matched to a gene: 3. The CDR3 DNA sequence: TGTGCCAGCAAGCCAGGGGGCACTGAAGCTTTCTTT. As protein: CASKPGGTEAFF.

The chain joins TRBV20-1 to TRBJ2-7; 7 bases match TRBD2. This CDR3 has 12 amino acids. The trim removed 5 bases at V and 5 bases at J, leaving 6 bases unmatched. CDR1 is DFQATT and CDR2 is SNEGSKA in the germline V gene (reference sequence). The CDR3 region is CSAPRGMDEQYF. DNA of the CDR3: TGCAGTGCTCCGCGGGGGATGGACGAGCAGTACTTC.

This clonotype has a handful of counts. CDR3 region: CASSFNGLGASNEQFF. The CDR3 nucleotides are TGTGCCAGCAGTTTCAATGGACTAGGGGCCTCCAATGAGCAGTTCTTC. The chain uses TRBV27 and TRBJ2-1; TRBD2 matches at 7 bases. The germline CDR1 and CDR2 sequences are MNHEY and SMNVEV (reference sequence). This CDR3 contains 16 residues. Germline trimming cut 3 bases from V and 6 bases from J; bases unmatched to any gene: 11.

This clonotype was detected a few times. The CDR3: CATSRDWMGRQPQHF. CDR3 nucleotide sequence: TGTGCCACCAGCAGAGACTGGATGGGACGGCAGCCCCAGCATTTT. The rearrangement joins TRBV15 to TRBJ1-5; possible D gene TRBD1, 5 bases. The germline gives CDR1 LNHNV, CDR2 YYDKDF (reference sequence). V was pared by 0 bases and J by 7 bases, with 13 bases between. The CDR3 consists of 15 residues.

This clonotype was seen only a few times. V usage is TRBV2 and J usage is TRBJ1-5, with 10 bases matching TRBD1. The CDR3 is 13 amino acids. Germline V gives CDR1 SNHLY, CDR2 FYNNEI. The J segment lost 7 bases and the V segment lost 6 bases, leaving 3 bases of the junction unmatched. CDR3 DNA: TGTGCCAGCAGGACAGGGGGCAGGCAGCCCCAGCATTTT. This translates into CASRTGGRQPQHF.

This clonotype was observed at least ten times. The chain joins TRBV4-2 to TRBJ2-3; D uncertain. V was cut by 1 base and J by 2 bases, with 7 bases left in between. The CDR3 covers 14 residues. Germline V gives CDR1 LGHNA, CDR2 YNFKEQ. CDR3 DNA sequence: TGTGCCAGCAGCCAAGGCGGCCCCACAGATACGCAGTATTTT. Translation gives CASSQGGPTDTQYF.

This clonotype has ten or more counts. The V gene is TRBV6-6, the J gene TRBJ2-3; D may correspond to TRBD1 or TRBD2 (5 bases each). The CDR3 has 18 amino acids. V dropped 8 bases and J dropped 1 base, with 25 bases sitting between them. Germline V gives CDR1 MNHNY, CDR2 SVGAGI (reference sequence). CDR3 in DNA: TGTGCCAGCGGCCAGGGACGGCCATACCCAATACGCACAGATACGCAGTATTTT. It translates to CASGQGRPYPIRTDTQYF.

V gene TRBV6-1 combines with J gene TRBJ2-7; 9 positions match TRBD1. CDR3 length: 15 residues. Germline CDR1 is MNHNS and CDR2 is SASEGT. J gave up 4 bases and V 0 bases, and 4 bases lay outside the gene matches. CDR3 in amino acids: CASSEAGTGLYEQYF. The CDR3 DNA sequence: TGTGCCAGCAGTGAAGCGGGGACAGGGCTGTACGAGCAGTACTTC.

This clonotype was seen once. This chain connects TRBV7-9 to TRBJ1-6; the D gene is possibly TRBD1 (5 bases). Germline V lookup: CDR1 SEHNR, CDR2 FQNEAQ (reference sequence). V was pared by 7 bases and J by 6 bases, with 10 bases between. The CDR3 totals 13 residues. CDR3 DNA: TGTGCCAGCAATAACGGGGCTAATTCACCCCTCCACTTT. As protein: CASNNGANSPLHF.

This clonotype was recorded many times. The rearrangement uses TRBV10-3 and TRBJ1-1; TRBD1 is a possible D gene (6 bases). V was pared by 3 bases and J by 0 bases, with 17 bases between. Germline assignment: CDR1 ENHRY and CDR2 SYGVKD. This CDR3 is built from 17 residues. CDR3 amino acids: CAISERGAGLMNTEAFF. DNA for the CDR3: TGTGCCATCAGTGAAAGGGGGGCAGGTCTCATGAACACTGAAGCTTTCTTT.